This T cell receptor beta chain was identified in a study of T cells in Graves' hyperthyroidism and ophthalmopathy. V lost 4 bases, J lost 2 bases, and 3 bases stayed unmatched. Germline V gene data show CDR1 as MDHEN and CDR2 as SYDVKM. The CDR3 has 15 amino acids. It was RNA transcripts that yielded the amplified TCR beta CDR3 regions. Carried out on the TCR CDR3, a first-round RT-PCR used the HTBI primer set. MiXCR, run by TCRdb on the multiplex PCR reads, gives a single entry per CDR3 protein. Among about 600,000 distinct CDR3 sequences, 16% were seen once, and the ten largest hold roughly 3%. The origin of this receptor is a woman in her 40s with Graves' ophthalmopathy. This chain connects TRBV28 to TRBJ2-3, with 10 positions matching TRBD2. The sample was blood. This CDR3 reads CASSSGLATTDTQYF. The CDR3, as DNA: TGTGCCAGCAGTTCGGGACTAGCGACCACAGATACGCAGTATTTT.